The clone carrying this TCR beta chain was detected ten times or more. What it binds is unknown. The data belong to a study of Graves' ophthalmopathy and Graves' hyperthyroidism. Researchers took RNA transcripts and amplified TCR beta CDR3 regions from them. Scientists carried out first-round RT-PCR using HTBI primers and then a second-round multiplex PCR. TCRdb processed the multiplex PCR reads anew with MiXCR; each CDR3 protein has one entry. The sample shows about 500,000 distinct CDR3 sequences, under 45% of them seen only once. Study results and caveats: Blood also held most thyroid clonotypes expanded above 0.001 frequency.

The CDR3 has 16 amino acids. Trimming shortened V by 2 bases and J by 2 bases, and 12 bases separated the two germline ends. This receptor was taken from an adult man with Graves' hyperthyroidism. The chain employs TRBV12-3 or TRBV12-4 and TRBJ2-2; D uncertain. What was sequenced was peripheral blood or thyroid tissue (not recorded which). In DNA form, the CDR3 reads TGTGCCAGCAGTTTACCCCGACTTGTCAACACCGGGGAGCTGTTTTTT. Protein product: CASSLPRLVNTGELFF.